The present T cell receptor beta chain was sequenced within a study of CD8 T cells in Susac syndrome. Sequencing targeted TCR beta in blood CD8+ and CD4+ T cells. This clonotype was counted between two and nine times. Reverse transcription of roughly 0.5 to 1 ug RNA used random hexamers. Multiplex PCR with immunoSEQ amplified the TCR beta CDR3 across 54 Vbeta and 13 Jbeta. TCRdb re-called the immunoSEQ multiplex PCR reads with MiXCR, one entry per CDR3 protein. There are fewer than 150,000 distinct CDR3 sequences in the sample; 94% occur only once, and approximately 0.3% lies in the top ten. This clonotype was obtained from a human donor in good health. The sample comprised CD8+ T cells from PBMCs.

CDR3 nucleotide sequence: TGTGCCAGTGGACTAGCGGGAGCCAATGAGCAGTTCTTC. This encodes CASGLAGANEQFF. This chain connects TRBV2 to TRBJ2-1; 13 positions agree with TRBD2. V lost 9 bases and J lost 6; bases outside the gene matches: 2. Germline V gene lookup returns CDR1 SNHLY and CDR2 FYNNEI. There are 13 residues in the CDR3.